A selection of T cell receptor beta chains follows, all from one sample in a study of shared clonotypes between healthy human individuals. Libraries were prepared by immunoSEQ multiplex PCR; TCRdb keeps only in-frame clonotypes and omits some of them. This sample has hundreds of thousands of clones; approximately 74% occur once, and the top ten carry around 1.6%. The sample consisted of memory CD4+ T cells sorted from blood. Receptors originate from a woman in her 30s in good health. The CDR3 runs from the conserved cysteine through the conserved F or W. The D gene is left open where the match is weak. Rows may omit the clone size; those that give it use once, few, many or a size class.

V gene	J gene	clone size	D gene	CDR3 protein	CDR3 DNA
TRBV28	TRBJ1-1	-	-	CASRFTLRKGNTEAFF	TGTGCCAGCAGATTCACCCTTAGGAAAGGGAACACTGAAGCTTTCTTT
TRBV28	TRBJ2-7	few	TRBD1	CASSLLPGQGIHEQYF	TGTGCCAGCAGTTTACTCCCGGGACAGGGAATACACGAGCAGTACTTC
TRBV30	TRBJ1-3	few	TRBD1	CACEDRIGSGNTIYF	TGTGCCTGTGAGGACAGGATCGGGTCTGGAAACACCATATATTTT
TRBV30	TRBJ2-2	-	TRBD1	CAWDRATGELFF	TGTGCCTGGGACAGGGCTACCGGGGAGCTGTTTTTT
TRBV29-1	TRBJ2-1	-	TRBD2	CSVVASGRVSEQFF	TGCAGCGTTGTGGCTAGCGGGAGAGTAAGTGAGCAGTTCTTC
TRBV28	TRBJ2-3	-	-	CAATGAGGADTQYF	TGTGCCGCAACAGGGGCAGGAGGGGCAGATACGCAGTATTTT
TRBV9	TRBJ1-4	-	-	CASSPRPSGTNEKLFF	TGTGCCAGCAGCCCCCGCCCCTCGGGAACTAATGAAAAACTGTTTTTT
TRBV6-6	TRBJ1-5	-	-	CASSSSTGSSNQPQHF	-
TRBV28	TRBJ1-4	-	TRBD1	CASSPPTGGREKLFF	TGTGCCAGCAGTCCGCCGACAGGGGGCCGGGAAAAACTGTTTTTT
TRBV7-2	TRBJ1-3	-	-	CASSLAGGGGNTIYF	TGTGCCAGCAGCTTAGCGGGGGGCGGTGGAAACACCATATATTTT
TRBV15	TRBJ1-1	-	TRBD1	CATSKQQGATEAFF	TGTGCCACCAGCAAACAACAGGGGGCTACTGAAGCTTTCTTT
TRBV18	TRBJ1-1	few	TRBD1	CASSPGQFRTEAFF	TGTGCCAGCTCACCGGGACAGTTTAGGACTGAAGCTTTCTTT
TRBV29-1	TRBJ2-7	few	-	CSVGGYHEQYF	TGCAGCGTTGGCGGCTATCACGAGCAGTACTTC
TRBV19	TRBJ2-7	-	TRBD2	CASLPWGGGPNPRRYEQYF	TGTGCCAGCCTCCCCTGGGGCGGGGGGCCAAACCCCCGCAGATACGAGCAGTACTTC
TRBV18	TRBJ2-1	-	TRBD2	CASSPTSGKGAEQFF	TGTGCCAGCTCACCCACTAGCGGGAAAGGGGCTGAGCAGTTCTTC
TRBV18	TRBJ1-3	-	-	CASSPGPDLKDF	TGTGCCAGCTCACCGGGTCCGGACCTTAAGGATTTT
TRBV5-6	TRBJ1-2	-	TRBD1	CASSLSSTGAFYGYTF	TGTGCCAGCAGCTTATCATCCACAGGGGCCTTCTATGGCTACACCTTC
TRBV4-1	TRBJ2-1	-	-	CASSQALGDEQFF	TGCGCCAGCAGCCAAGCCCTAGGGGATGAGCAGTTCTTC
TRBV19	TRBJ2-3	few	-	CASSISGDTQYF	TGTGCCAGTAGTATATCCGGGGATACGCAGTATTTT
TRBV19	TRBJ1-3	-	-	CASSSFYSGNTIYF	TGTGCCAGTAGTTCATTCTACTCTGGAAACACCATATATTTT
TRBV7-2	TRBJ2-1	-	TRBD2	CASSMGLAVNEQFF	TGTGCCAGCAGCATGGGACTAGCGGTAAATGAGCAGTTCTTC
TRBV6-1	TRBJ1-2	-	-	CASLDLGVNYGYTF	TGTGCCAGCCTGGATCTCGGGGTTAACTATGGCTACACCTTC
TRBV19	TRBJ2-6	once	TRBD1	CAAAETGGFTGANVLTF	TGTGCCGCCGCGGAGACAGGGGGTTTTACTGGGGCCAACGTCCTGACTTTC
TRBV7-3	TRBJ2-5	-	-	CASSLTGRAGETQYF	TGTGCCAGCAGCTTAACCGGCAGGGCAGGGGAGACCCAGTACTTC
TRBV5-1	TRBJ2-5	-	TRBD1	CASSLGDRAETQYF	TGCGCCAGCAGCTTGGGGGACAGGGCAGAGACCCAGTACTTC
TRBV18	TRBJ2-2	-	-	CASSIVDTRTGELFF	TGTGCCAGCTCAATCGTTGACACCCGCACCGGGGAGCTGTTTTTT
TRBV7-2	TRBJ2-1	-	-	CASSLTSIYNEQFF	TGTGCCAGCAGCCTAACTAGCATTTACAATGAGCAGTTCTTC
TRBV2	TRBJ2-5	once	TRBD2	CASSSGSRETQYF	TGTGCCAGCTCTAGCGGGAGTCGAGAGACCCAGTACTTC
TRBV28	TRBJ1-4	-	-	CASSGGAGATNEKLFF	TGTGCCAGCAGTGGGGGGGCTGGGGCAACTAATGAAAAACTGTTTTTT
TRBV6-1	TRBJ1-4	-	-	CASNRMLANEKLFF	TGTGCCAGCAATAGGATGTTGGCTAATGAAAAACTGTTTTTT
TRBV27	TRBJ2-1	-	TRBD2	CASSLSASGTDEQFF	TGTGCCAGCAGTTTATCGGCTAGCGGGACCGATGAGCAGTTCTTC
TRBV2	TRBJ2-7	-	TRBD1	CASSQTGRGEQYF	TGTGCCAGCAGTCAGACAGGCAGGGGGGAGCAGTACTTC
TRBV5-1	TRBJ1-3	-	-	CASSSLTSSGNTIYF	TGCGCCAGCAGCTCCCTAACCTCCTCTGGAAACACCATATATTTT
TRBV30	TRBJ2-1	-	TRBD2	CAWSVGSGRANEQFF	TGTGCCTGGAGTGTAGGAAGCGGGAGGGCCAATGAGCAGTTCTTC
TRBV10-1	TRBJ1-4	few	-	CASSDRGSEKLFF	TGCGCCAGCAGTGATCGAGGGTCTGAAAAACTGTTTTTT
TRBV7-6	TRBJ1-5	few	-	CASSFGHNQPQHF	TGTGCCAGCAGCTTCGGACACAATCAGCCCCAGCATTTT
TRBV27	TRBJ2-2	-	TRBD2	CASTRAGDTGELFF	TGTGCCAGCACCCGGGCGGGGGACACCGGGGAGCTGTTTTTT
TRBV18	TRBJ1-5	once	-	CASSAPETFSSNQPQHF	TGTGCCAGCTCCGCGCCCGAGACCTTTAGTAGCAATCAGCCCCAGCATTTT
TRBV19	TRBJ2-3	-	-	CASSIWGADTQYF	TGTGCCAGTAGTATATGGGGCGCAGATACGCAGTATTTT
TRBV12-5	TRBJ2-5	-	TRBD2	CASGTQAGTSALPETQYF	TGTGCTAGTGGTACCCAAGCCGGGACTAGCGCGCTCCCGGAGACCCAGTACTTC
TRBV5-1	TRBJ2-5	few	-	CASNLEPNLKETQYF	TGCGCCAGCAATCTAGAGCCTAACCTGAAAGAGACCCAGTACTTC
TRBV25-1	TRBJ2-5	-	TRBD2	CASTAVGGYPFGTQYF	TGTGCCAGCACCGCCGTGGGGGGGTACCCGTTCGGGACCCAGTACTTC
TRBV5-1	TRBJ2-7	once	TRBD2	CASSVLAGRSYEQYF	TGCGCCAGCAGCGTGCTAGCGGGGCGCTCCTACGAGCAGTACTTC
TRBV6-1	TRBJ2-1	-	-	CASEGFEQFF	TGTGCCAGCGAAGGGTTCGAGCAGTTCTTC
TRBV14	TRBJ2-1	once	-	CASSPTPRMVGSNEQFF	TGTGCCAGCAGCCCAACCCCTCGGATGGTCGGGTCCAATGAGCAGTTCTTC
TRBV2	TRBJ1-2	-	-	CASGHRSYGYTF	TGTGCCAGCGGACATAGGTCCTATGGCTACACCTTC
TRBV14	TRBJ2-1	-	-	CASSLSGNQFF	TGTGCCAGCAGCCTTTCCGGGAATCAGTTCTTC
TRBV5-1	TRBJ2-7	-	-	CASSPYEQYF	TGCGCCAGCAGCCCCTACGAGCAGTACTTC
TRBV30	TRBJ1-2	-	-	CAWRPEGSPAYTF	TGTGCCTGGAGGCCAGAGGGCAGCCCGGCCTACACCTTC
TRBV7-2	TRBJ2-5	-	TRBD2	CASSSGIGTSGETQYF	TGTGCCAGCAGCTCAGGGATCGGGACTAGCGGAGAGACCCAGTACTTC
TRBV4-2	TRBJ2-3	-	-	CASSQDRIGQGVETQYF	TGTGCCAGCAGCCAAGATAGAATAGGGCAGGGAGTAGAGACGCAGTATTTT
TRBV5-4	TRBJ2-3	few	-	CASRPGVTDTQYF	TGTGCCAGCCGTCCGGGAGTCACAGATACGCAGTATTTT
TRBV11-1	TRBJ2-1	few	TRBD2	CASSLAGGPVNEQFF	TGTGCCAGCAGCTTAGCGGGAGGGCCTGTGAATGAGCAGTTCTTC
TRBV11-2	TRBJ2-3	-	TRBD2	CATSHSGRADTQYF	TGTGCCACCTCCCATAGCGGGAGGGCAGATACGCAGTATTTT
TRBV28	TRBJ2-7	-	-	CASSRNFRGHPTYEQYF	TGTGCCAGCAGCCGAAACTTTCGAGGCCACCCCACCTACGAGCAGTACTTC
TRBV30	TRBJ2-2	few	TRBD2	CAWRETGGKTGELFF	TGTGCCTGGAGAGAGACGGGAGGAAAAACCGGGGAGCTGTTTTTT
TRBV28	TRBJ2-4	-	-	CASSFSRVGNIQYF	TGTGCCAGCAGTTTCTCCAGGGTCGGGAACATTCAGTACTTC
TRBV7-3	TRBJ2-3	-	TRBD2	CASSLTGGRVDTQYF	TGTGCCAGCAGCTTAACTGGCGGGAGGGTTGATACGCAGTATTTT